This record covers a single T cell receptor beta chain. What it recognizes is unknown. V was trimmed by 1 base and J by 1 base, leaving 6 bases between them. The length of the CDR3 is 14 residues. CDR1 is SGHAT, CDR2 FQDESV, per germline (reference sequence). The data were obtained in a study of STAT5B mutations in CD4+ large granular lymphocyte leukemia. Study-wide findings and caveats: 8/27 top patient clones versus 2/35 control clones were TRBV06-family.

The authors' processing: A productive frequency of 2.59 x 10-5 was the lowest detectable. Here immunoSEQ multiplex PCR was the method, and the copy in TCRdb shows in-frame clones only, minus some. The V and J calls and the clone size are those of that table, but D and trimming were determined from the DNA. Of 32,000 or so clones in the sample, 70% to 85% were seen once. Sample: CD4+ T cells from blood buffy coats. This TCR was recovered from a human donor in good health. The chain carries TRBV11-1 and TRBJ2-3; D may be TRBD2 (6 bases). Written as DNA, the CDR3 is TGTGCCAGCAGCTTAGGGGGGGGCACAGATACGCAGTATTTT. Protein sequence: CASSLGGGTDTQYF.